Presented here are 32 T cell receptor beta chains from one specimen sequenced in a study of T cell responses to AZD1222 COVID-19 vaccine (dated by TCRdb to the early 2020s). Library prep was done by the immunoSEQ multiplex PCR assay. Not all clones reach the TCRdb copy of this immuneACCESS table, which keeps in-frame sequences only. Checked studies attribute under half of the gap to unresolved V genes and leave the rest unexplained. Present in this sample are 98,000 or so clones, about 93% of which were seen just once. The ten largest clones capture approximately 4.7% of the sample. The time point label on this specimen signifies: baseline before first vaccination. Sequenced material: peripheral blood, taken on day 0 of AZD1222 vaccination. All receptors come from an adult in good health.

The chain has TRBV18 and TRBJ2-4, with D maybe TRBD2 (5 bases). This CDR3 spans 16 amino acids. CDR1 and CDR2 from the germline V gene are KGHSH and LQKENI. Trimming stripped 0 bases from V and 7 bases from J, with 16 bases between. CDR3 amino acids: CASSPPPGITGNIQYF. CDR3 DNA: TGTGCCAGCTCACCACCCCCGGGTATAACGGGGAACATTCAGTACTTC.

This clone was observed a single time. J is TRBJ2-1 and V is TRBV11-2, with D perhaps matching TRBD1 or TRBD2 (5 bases each). The CDR3 sequence is 15 residues long. Trimming stripped 1 base from V and 9 bases from J, with 16 bases between. Germline V gene lookup returns CDR1 SGHAT and CDR2 FQNNGV. This chain's CDR3 is CASSLGVSAGGEQFF. In nucleotides, the CDR3 is TGTGCCAGCAGCTTAGGGGTTAGCGCTGGGGGTGAGCAGTTCTTC.

The chain couples TRBV7-8 to TRBJ1-2, with D perhaps TRBD1 (5 bases). Trimming stripped 4 bases from V and 4 bases from J, with 13 bases between. Germline V gene data show CDR1 as SGHVS and CDR2 as FQNEAQ. The CDR3 has 14 amino acids. The CDR3 DNA is TGTGCCAGCAGCTCCGGCCTCGACAGCTATGGCTACACCTTC. This encodes CASSSGLDSYGYTF. Combining the CDR3 with reference TRBV7-8 and TRBJ1-2 gives the whole variable domain GAGVSQSPRYKVAKRGQDVALRCDPISGHVSLFWYQQALGQGPEFLTYFQNEAQLDKSGLPSDRFFAERPEGSVSTLKIQRTQQEDSAVYLCASSSGLDSYGYTFGSGTRLTVV.

V gene TRBV23-1 combines with J gene TRBJ1-4; TRBD1 is a possible D gene (5 bases). TRBV23-1 is an ORF, and what it does is uncertain. The CDR3 sequence is 14 residues long. Between the trimmed V and J ends, which lost 3 bases and 6 bases, there was a span of 11 bases. The CDR3 region is CASSQGVEYEKLFF. Here the CDR3 DNA reads TGCGCCAGCAGTCAGGGGGTAGAGTATGAAAAACTGTTTTTT.

The V gene is TRBV15, the J gene TRBJ2-7; D not certain. V was pared by 2 bases and J by 5 bases, with 19 bases between. Per the germline V gene, CDR1 is LNHNV and CDR2 is YYDKDF (reference sequence). This CDR3 has 16 amino acids. This chain's CDR3 is CATSRSTVAGAHEQYF. The CDR3 coding sequence is TGTGCCACCAGCAGATCAACCGTGGCCGGAGCCCACGAGCAGTACTTC.

This clone was recorded only once. The rearrangement uses TRBV30 and TRBJ2-2; D is undetermined. The germline gives CDR1 GTSNPN, CDR2 SVGIG (reference sequence). The CDR3 totals 12 residues. Trimming left V 0 bases short and J 4 bases short, with 3 bases between. DNA for the CDR3: TGTGCCTGGAGTGTAGCCACCGGGGAGCTGTTTTTT. Translation: CAWSVATGELFF.

The CDR3 is CASSLVQSSYEQYF. The DNA for the CDR3 is TGTGCCAGCAGTCTGGTCCAAAGCTCCTACGAGCAGTACTTC. The V call is TRBV6-5, the J call TRBJ2-7, with unresolved D. CDR1 and CDR2 from the germline V gene are MNHEY and SVGAGI. V shed 5 bases and J shed 0 bases, with 11 bases lying between them. This CDR3 comprises 14 residues.

This clone appeared a few times. This chain joins TRBV5-1 and TRBJ2-7, with D unclear. CDR3 length equals 13 residues. Germline CDR1 SGHRS, CDR2 YFSETQ. The V end was cut by 1 base, the J end by 6 bases, with 11 bases between. The chain's CDR3 is CASSLSPAVEQYF. CDR3 coding DNA: TGCGCCAGCAGCTTGAGTCCCGCCGTCGAGCAGTACTTC.

This rearrangement joins TRBV30 to TRBJ1-4; D unclear. V was trimmed by 1 base and J by 8 bases, leaving 14 bases between them. CDR3 length equals 14 residues. Germline lookup yields CDR1 GTSNPN and CDR2 SVGIG (reference sequence). CDR3 in amino acids: CAWSEANGREKLFF. Here the CDR3 DNA reads TGTGCCTGGAGTGAAGCCAACGGACGGGAAAAACTGTTTTTT.

The chain combines TRBV4-2 with TRBJ1-6, with D maybe TRBD1 (6 bases). Germline V lookup: CDR1 LGHNA, CDR2 YNFKEQ. This CDR3 has 14 amino acids. Trimming removed 1 base from V and 15 bases from J, with 16 bases in between. The CDR3 nucleotides read TGTGCCAGCAGCCAAGTAGGCAGGGGTGAGGTCCTCCACTTT. Its translation: CASSQVGRGEVLHF.

The chain links TRBV11-2 to TRBJ2-7; 9 bases are a match to TRBD1. Trimming removed 3 bases from V and 7 bases from J; junction bases left unmatched: 7. The CDR3 consists of 14 residues. CDR1 is SGHAT, CDR2 FQNNGV, per germline. CDR3 coding DNA: TGTGCCAGCAGCTTGGACAGGGGCATGGGGGAGCAGTACTTC. Protein: CASSLDRGMGEQYF.

V is TRBV5-1 and J is TRBJ1-4; 9 positions agree with TRBD1. Germline CDR1 and CDR2: SGHRS and YFSETQ. V gave up 4 bases and J gave up 6 bases; unmatched junction bases: 4. This CDR3 is built from 14 residues. In DNA, the CDR3 is TGCGCCAGCAGCAAGGGACAGGGCGATGAAAAACTGTTTTTT. Protein product: CASSKGQGDEKLFF.

This chain links TRBV30 with TRBJ1-2; D is perhaps TRBD1 (5 bases). Trimming took off 0 bases at V and 7 bases at J, with 15 bases between the two ends. This CDR3 contains 14 residues. Germline V gives CDR1 GTSNPN, CDR2 SVGIG (reference sequence). CDR3 sequence: CAWSVRRGGGGYTF. Here the CDR3 DNA reads TGTGCCTGGAGTGTTCGTCGGGGGGGAGGTGGCTACACCTTC. The entire variable domain, with the rest obtained from reference TRBV30 and TRBJ1-2, is as follows: SQTIHQWPATLVQPVGSPLSLECTVEGTSNPNLYWYRQAAGRGLQLLFYSVGIGQISSEVPQNLSASRPQDRQFILSSKKLLLSDSGFYLCAWSVRRGGGGYTFGSGTRLTVV.

This chain joins TRBV6-2 or TRBV6-3 and TRBJ2-7, with D possibly TRBD1 on 5 matching bases. Germline CDR1 is MNHEY and CDR2 is SVGEGT. This CDR3 has 14 amino acids. Trimming pared 2 bases from V and 0 bases from J, leaving 8 bases between. CDR3: CASSYGAFSYEQYF. In DNA, the CDR3 is TGTGCCAGCAGTTACGGGGCCTTCTCCTACGAGCAGTACTTC.

This clone occurred once. This sequence joins TRBV27 and TRBJ2-3; D is possibly TRBD1 (6 bases). Trimming shortened V by 5 bases and J by 3 bases, and 12 bases separated the two germline ends. CDR1 and CDR2 from the germline V gene are MNHEY and SMNVEV (reference sequence). The CDR3 covers 14 residues. The CDR3 region is CASSRGQPTDTQYF. CDR3 DNA: TGTGCCAGCAGTCGCGGACAGCCTACAGATACGCAGTATTTT.

This clone has only one observation. The chain combines TRBV28 with TRBJ1-1; 7 nucleotides align to TRBD1. The CDR3 length is 15 residues. In germline, CDR1 is MDHEN, CDR2 SYDVKM. J was trimmed by 1 base and V by 2 bases; bases with no gene match: 4. The CDR3 loop reads CASSLGTETNTEAFF. Here the CDR3 DNA reads TGTGCCAGCAGTTTAGGGACAGAAACGAACACTGAAGCTTTCTTT.

The rearrangement uses TRBV10-2 and TRBJ2-7; D is perhaps TRBD1 (6 bases). The CDR3 length is 13 residues. V lost 4 bases and J 2 bases, leaving 9 bases between the germline ends. The germline gives CDR1 WSHSY, CDR2 SAAADI. The chain's CDR3 is CASSGDRTYEQYF. CDR3 nucleotide sequence: TGCGCCAGCAGTGGTGACAGGACCTACGAGCAGTACTTC.

Here the CDR3 reads CASSSREYQPQHF. The CDR3 nucleotides read TGTGCCAGCAGTAGCCGTGAGTATCAGCCCCAGCATTTT. J is TRBJ1-5 and V is TRBV6-5; no reliable D call. This CDR3 is 13 amino acids long. Trimming took off 5 bases at V and 5 bases at J, with 10 bases between the two ends. Germline V gives CDR1 MNHEY, CDR2 SVGAGI.

The gene calls are TRBV6-1 and TRBJ2-2, with D unresolved. The V gene's germline CDR1 is MNHNS and CDR2 SASEGT. Trimming left V 3 bases short and J 0 bases short, with 5 bases between. The CDR3 length is 14 residues. This CDR3 reads CASSDAPNTGELFF. CDR3 in DNA: TGTGCCAGCAGTGACGCTCCGAACACCGGGGAGCTGTTTTTT.

Written as DNA, the CDR3 is TGTGCAAGTCGCTTCGCGGACAAGAACAATGAGCAGTTCTTC. Its protein is CASRFADKNNEQFF. V usage is TRBV12-2 and J usage is TRBJ2-1; the table assigns TRBD1, which was not confirmed against the DNA. TRBV12-2 is a known pseudogene. This CDR3 has 14 amino acids.

The chain has TRBV11-3 and TRBJ2-2; TRBD2 matches at 8 bases. This CDR3 has 15 residues. J was trimmed by 7 bases and V by 5 bases; bases with no gene match: 9. In germline, CDR1 is SGHNT, CDR2 YENEEA. CDR3 sequence: CASSPGTSGIGELFF. CDR3 DNA sequence: TGTGCCAGCAGCCCCGGGACTAGTGGGATCGGGGAGCTGTTTTTT.

The gene calls are TRBV12-3 or TRBV12-4 and TRBJ2-1; no firm D call. This CDR3 has 13 residues. Trimming stripped 7 bases from V and 0 bases from J, with 7 bases between. The CDR3 DNA reads as TGTGCCAGCAAGTTGGACTCCTACAATGAGCAGTTCTTC. As protein: CASKLDSYNEQFF.

The chain employs TRBV28 and TRBJ2-7; D gene ambiguous. Trimming removed 6 bases at V and 8 bases at J, with 14 bases between. CDR1 and CDR2 (germline): MDHEN, SYDVKM. The length of the CDR3 is 12 residues. The CDR3 region is CASRNTYKQQYF. CDR3 nucleotides: TGTGCCAGCAGAAACACCTACAAGCAGCAGTACTTC.

The rearrangement links TRBV28 to TRBJ2-1, with D unresolved. V dropped 5 bases and J dropped 7 bases, with 18 bases sitting between them. The CDR3 is made up of 15 amino acids. CDR1 and CDR2 (germline): MDHEN, SYDVKM. The CDR3 DNA reads TGTGCCAGCAGTGGCGGTGAGGTCAGGTCAAATGAGCAGTTCTTC. Amino acids: CASSGGEVRSNEQFF.

This rearrangement joins TRBV18 to TRBJ1-1, with D unclear. Germline V gene sequence: CDR1 KGHSH, CDR2 LQKENI. The V end was cut by 3 bases, the J end by 5 bases, with 7 bases between. CDR3 size: 12 residues. DNA for the CDR3: TGTGCCAGCTCACCCCCGCGGACTGAAGCTTTCTTT. This codes for CASSPPRTEAFF.

V and J are TRBV11-3 and TRBJ2-2, with 8 bases matching TRBD1. Germline V gives CDR1 SGHNT, CDR2 YENEEA. The CDR3 length is 15 residues. Trimming took 8 bases from V and 4 from J; bases not matched to a gene: 9. The CDR3: CASSFRGLGTGELFF. Here the CDR3 DNA reads TGTGCCAGCTCTTTCAGGGGGCTCGGCACCGGGGAGCTGTTTTTT.

V is TRBV5-4 and J is TRBJ2-7; TRBD2 matches 9 bases. V was pared by 4 bases and J by 4 bases, with 12 bases of the junction left unmatched. The germline V gene has CDR1 SGHNT and CDR2 YYREEE (reference sequence). The CDR3 sequence is 16 residues long. The CDR3 region has the DNA TGTGCCAGCAGCCCCTCGATGGGCGGGAGGGGTTACGAGCAGTACTTC. It yields the protein CASSPSMGGRGYEQYF.

The chain joins TRBV2 to TRBJ2-1, with D perhaps given as TRBD1 or TRBD2 (6 bases each). The CDR3 has 14 residues. Germline values: CDR1 SNHLY, CDR2 FYNNEI. Trimming removed 11 bases from V and 0 bases from J, with 14 bases in between. The CDR3 DNA is TGTGCCTCCCTAAGGGGGGACTCCTACAATGAGCAGTTCTTC. Residues: CASLRGDSYNEQFF.

DNA of the CDR3: TGTGCCACCAGTGGCAGCGGGCCCTACAATGAGCAGTTCTTC. Translating gives CATSGSGPYNEQFF. The V call is TRBV24-1, the J call TRBJ2-1; TRBD2 is a possible D gene (6 bases). In germline, CDR1 is KGHDR, CDR2 SFDVKD. V lost 5 bases, J lost 2 bases, and 9 bases lay in between. This CDR3 region has 14 residues.

The chain uses TRBV24-1 and TRBJ1-2; TRBD1 agrees at 9 bases. The germline V gene has CDR1 KGHDR and CDR2 SFDVKD. V shed 9 bases and J 8 bases; nucleotides not matched to a gene: 6. The CDR3 runs 12 residues. CDR3 sequence: CATEDRGGGYTF. For the CDR3, the DNA is TGTGCCACCGAGGACAGGGGTGGAGGCTACACCTTC.

There are many counts of this clone. The same CDR3 is also encoded by other DNA sequences in this sample. This rearrangement joins TRBV28 to TRBJ2-7; D not certain. V lost 3 bases to trimming and J lost 4 bases, with 4 bases between them. Germline V gene sequence: CDR1 MDHEN, CDR2 SYDVKM. The CDR3 contains 11 residues. The CDR3 region has the DNA TGTGCCAGCAGTTTGACTTACGAGCAGTACTTC. It specifies CASSLTYEQYF.

The V call is TRBV7-2, the J call TRBJ2-5; no firm D call. The V gene's germline CDR1 is SGHTA and CDR2 FQGNSA. The CDR3 spans 14 residues. The ends were cut back, 2 bases at V and 0 bases at J, with 7 bases in the middle. CDR3 bases: TGTGCCAGCAGCTTATTGACCCACCAAGAGACCCAGTACTTC. It is translated as CASSLLTHQETQYF.